This entry lists 21 T cell receptor beta chains sequenced from one sample in a study of blood T cell repertoires in COVID-19. Sequenced by immunoSEQ multiplex PCR; TCRdb stores in-frame clones only, minus some. This sample carries 190,000 or so clones, 65% to 85% of them seen once, and the ten largest clones take 2.9%. The sample was peripheral blood. All receptors derive from a man aged 50 to 60 with active or convalescent COVID-19.

This chain joins TRBV19 and TRBJ2-4; 10 nucleotides align to TRBD2. With 8 bases clipped from V and 1 base from J, the junction kept 5 bases outside the gene matches. CDR1 LNHDA and CDR2 SQIVND come from the germline V gene (reference sequence). The CDR3 length is 15 residues. The CDR3 DNA reads TGTGCCAGTTCTAGCGGGAGTCTGGCCAAAAACATTCAGTACTTC. Translation gives CASSSGSLAKNIQYF.

The rearrangement uses TRBV3-1 (or the pseudogene TRBV3-2) and TRBJ1-1, with 8 bases lining up with TRBD1. With V trimmed by 5 bases and J by 0 bases, 5 bases remained unmatched. This CDR3 is 15 amino acids long. Germline CDR1 is LGHDT and CDR2 is YNNKEL (reference sequence). In DNA form, the CDR3 reads TGTGCCAGCAGCGCACAGGGGGGCTTGAACACTGAAGCTTTCTTT. As protein: CASSAQGGLNTEAFF.

This clone was recorded only once. The chain combines TRBV6-5 with TRBJ2-1, with 8 bases matching TRBD2. The CDR3 is 13 residues long. The V segment lost 6 bases and the J segment 8 bases; nucleotides outside the gene matches: 6. Germline V CDR1 and CDR2: MNHEY, SVGAGI. CDR3 bases: TGTGCCAGCAGGCGGACTAGCAGGGATGAGCAGTTCTTC. Translated: CASRRTSRDEQFF.

A single count supports this clone. The V call is TRBV29-1, the J call TRBJ1-2; the D gene is possibly TRBD1 (5 bases). This CDR3 region has 13 residues. Between the trimmed V and J ends, which lost 4 bases and 4 bases, there was a span of 13 bases. Germline V gives CDR1 SQVTM, CDR2 ANQGSEA. The CDR3: CSVVIGRGYGYTF. CDR3 nucleotides: TGCAGCGTTGTTATAGGGAGGGGCTATGGCTACACCTTC.

This clone was seen just once. The chain recombines TRBV18 with TRBJ1-4; no definite D call. Germline V gives CDR1 KGHSH, CDR2 LQKENI. V lost 3 bases to trimming and J lost 6 bases, with 11 bases between them. The CDR3 length is 14 residues. The CDR3, as DNA: TGTGCCAGCTCACCCGGGAAATCGCATGAAAAACTGTTTTTT. This codes for CASSPGKSHEKLFF.

This chain connects TRBV7-9 to TRBJ2-1; TRBD2 aligns across 7 bases. V was clipped by 5 bases and J by 6 bases; unmatched bases: 10. Germline CDR1 is SEHNR and CDR2 is FQNEAQ (reference sequence). This CDR3 contains 15 residues. The CDR3 DNA reads TGTGCCAGCAGCCCACTTATTTCGGGGGGCAATGAGCAGTTCTTC. Its protein product is CASSPLISGGNEQFF.

The V call is TRBV19, the J call TRBJ1-1, with unresolved D. Germline values: CDR1 LNHDA, CDR2 SQIVND (reference sequence). The CDR3 runs to 13 residues. Deletions cut 7 bases from V and 1 base from J, with 10 bases between. CDR3 coding DNA: TGTGCCAGTATAACGGGAGGGAACACTGAAGCTTTCTTT. It is translated as CASITGGNTEAFF.

This chain uses TRBV14 with TRBJ2-5, with D perhaps TRBD1 (5 bases). Germline V gives CDR1 SGHDN, CDR2 FVKESK. The germline V and J ends were trimmed by 1 base and 1 base, with 16 bases remaining between them. This CDR3 contains 17 residues. The CDR3 DNA reads TGTGCCAGCAGCCAAGGAATAGGAGACAGAATCCAAGAGACCCAGTACTTC. Its translation: CASSQGIGDRIQETQYF.

This clone was recorded only once. The rearrangement joins TRBV10-3 to TRBJ2-3; 13 bases fit TRBD2. Germline CDR1 reads ENHRY; CDR2 reads SYGVKD. The CDR3 loop spans 16 amino acids. Germline trimming cut 8 bases from V and 8 bases from J; bases unmatched to any gene: 13. CDR3 region: CAIGGTSGAPQGTQYF. In DNA, the CDR3 is TGTGCCATCGGGGGGACTAGCGGGGCCCCACAGGGTACGCAGTATTTT.

V and J are TRBV12-5 and TRBJ1-1; perhaps TRBD1 as D (6 bases). The V end lost 5 bases, the J end lost 6 bases, and 19 bases lay between the germline ends. Germline V gene lookup returns CDR1 LGHNT and CDR2 FRNRAP. This CDR3 is 15 amino acids long. The CDR3 spells CASGILTGWSPEAFF. In DNA, the CDR3 is TGTGCTAGTGGTATATTAACAGGGTGGAGTCCTGAAGCTTTCTTT.

This chain joins TRBV6-2 or TRBV6-3 and TRBJ1-2; no definite D call. This CDR3 has 13 amino acids. Looked up from germline, CDR1 is MNHEY and CDR2 is SVGEGT. V dropped 5 bases and J dropped 5 bases, with 12 bases sitting between them. The CDR3 protein is CASSTPRAYGYTF. The CDR3 DNA reads TGTGCCAGCAGTACCCCGCGAGCTTATGGCTACACCTTC.

The chain carries TRBV7-9 and TRBJ2-1; a weak D match, TRBD1 (5 bases). The CDR3 has 15 amino acids. Per germline, CDR1 SEHNR and CDR2 FQNEAQ (reference sequence). V lost 1 base and J 6 bases, leaving 13 bases between the germline ends. In nucleotides, the CDR3 is TGTGCCAGCAGCTTAGGGCAGGGATTCCGCAATGAGCAGTTCTTC. It encodes CASSLGQGFRNEQFF. Together with reference TRBV7-9 and TRBJ2-1, the CDR3 gives the full variable domain: DTGVSQNPRHKITKRGQNVTFRCDPISEHNRLYWYRQTLGQGPEFLTYFQNEAQLEKSRLLSDRFSAERPKGSFSTLEIQRTEQGDSAMYLCASSLGQGFRNEQFFGPGTRLTVL.

This clone appeared a few times. V is TRBV19 and J is TRBJ1-1; 9 bases are a match to TRBD1. V lost 9 bases, J lost 5 bases, and 10 bases stayed unmatched. CDR1 and CDR2 (germline): LNHDA, SQIVND (reference sequence). There are 14 residues in the CDR3. Written as DNA, the CDR3 is TGTGCCAGCAAACAAGGGACAGGGAGGACTGAAGCTTTCTTT. Encoded protein: CASKQGTGRTEAFF.

The rearrangement joins TRBV12-5 to TRBJ2-1; a weak D match, TRBD2 (6 bases). V lost 2 bases and J lost 0, with 20 bases in between. This CDR3 is built from 19 residues. The germline gives CDR1 LGHNT, CDR2 FRNRAP. The CDR3 DNA follows: TGTGCTAGTGGTTTGTTCTACCCGACCCTAGCGCACTCCTACAATGAGCAGTTCTTC. It specifies CASGLFYPTLAHSYNEQFF.

The rearrangement joins TRBV28 to TRBJ1-2; 8 bases are shared with TRBD1. The CDR3 spans 15 residues. Germline trimming cut 1 base from V and 7 bases from J; bases unmatched to any gene: 8. Germline V CDR1 and CDR2: MDHEN, SYDVKM. This CDR3 is CASSLSGQGAGGYTF. Here the CDR3 DNA reads TGTGCCAGCAGTTTATCAGGACAGGGTGCGGGTGGCTACACCTTC.

The V call is TRBV10-3, the J call TRBJ1-1; D perhaps matches TRBD1 (5 bases). Per germline, CDR1 ENHRY and CDR2 SYGVKD. The CDR3 is 12 amino acids. The germline V and J ends were trimmed by 6 bases and 1 base, with 6 bases remaining between them. As DNA, the CDR3 is TGTGCCATCAGCCAGGGGAACACTGAAGCTTTCTTT. Residues: CAISQGNTEAFF.

V and J are TRBV9 and TRBJ1-1; D remains ambiguous. CDR3 length equals 13 residues. Germline V lookup: CDR1 SGDLS, CDR2 YYNGEE. V lost 4 bases, J lost 0 bases, and 7 bases lay in between. CDR3 amino acids: CASSTHLNTEAFF. CDR3 bases: TGTGCCAGCAGCACTCACTTGAACACTGAAGCTTTCTTT.

This sequence joins TRBV19 and TRBJ1-2; D perhaps matches TRBD1 (6 bases). The CDR3 has 15 amino acids. V was clipped by 7 bases and J by 4 bases, with 19 bases between them. Germline V lookup: CDR1 LNHDA, CDR2 SQIVND (reference sequence). The CDR3 coding sequence is TGTGCCAGTACCCCCCCCCATTTACAGGGCTATGGCTACACCTTC. Residues: CASTPPHLQGYGYTF.

The table lists this clone with a count of one. V and J are TRBV5-6 and TRBJ2-1, with D hard to call. Germline V CDR1 and CDR2: SGHDT, YYEEEE. V lost 4 bases and J 0 bases, leaving 11 bases between the germline ends. The CDR3 contains 15 residues. This chain's CDR3 is CASSLLVLSYNEQFF. The DNA of the CDR3 is TGTGCCAGCAGCCTTCTGGTACTCTCCTACAATGAGCAGTTCTTC.

This clone is a singleton in its sample. This chain joins TRBV19 and TRBJ1-1; 7 positions agree with TRBD1. Germline CDR1 reads LNHDA; CDR2 reads SQIVND (reference sequence). J lost 1 base, V lost 3 bases, and 2 bases had no gene match. The CDR3 loop spans 14 amino acids. CDR3 sequence (DNA): TGTGCCAGTAGTATCCGGACAGGGAACACTGAAGCTTTCTTT. Translation gives CASSIRTGNTEAFF.

This clone has only a few counts. The chain carries TRBV9 and TRBJ2-7; tentatively, D is TRBD1 (6 bases). The CDR3 consists of 18 residues. Germline lookup yields CDR1 SGDLS and CDR2 YYNGEE. Trimming removed 4 bases at V and 0 bases at J, with 23 bases between. The CDR3 spells CASSPLQERTAASYEQYF. CDR3 nucleotide sequence: TGTGCCAGCAGCCCTCTCCAGGAGAGGACAGCTGCCTCCTACGAGCAGTACTTC.